The source of this TCR beta chain is a study of blood T cell repertoires in COVID-19. Study context: There were acute and convalescent COVID-19 samples, and they came from the United States, Italy and Spain.

Participant-reported clinical history was the basis for cohort assignment. This CDR3 is built from 16 residues. CDR1 is SGHTA, CDR2 FQGNSA, per germline. V trimming: 1 base; J trimming: 4 bases; junction bases outside the gene matches: 4. The table came from immunoSEQ multiplex PCR; TCRdb's copy has only in-frame clones and leaves some out. The sample has over 130,000 clones, 80% to 90% seen once. The sequenced sample consisted of PBMCs or T cells enriched from blood (not recorded which). The J gene is TRBJ2-2, the V gene TRBV7-2; 9 bases align to TRBD2. This clonotype originated in a woman aged 45-60 years with acute COVID-19. The DNA of the CDR3 is TGTGCCAGCAGCTTAGTAGCGGGAGAGGGCACCGGGGAGCTGTTTTTT. The encoded protein is CASSLVAGEGTGELFF.